Listed here is a single T cell receptor beta chain. This sample is drawn from a study of Ad26.COV2.S vaccination and SARS-CoV-2 variants. Treatment: roughly 19 received Ad26.COV2.S at low or high dose, single or two shots; several received placebo; per-sample allocation not given. Repertoires come from day 63 after the first vaccine or placebo injection. The CDR3 runs 15 residues. Trimming left V 6 bases short and J 2 bases short, with 14 bases between. Per germline, CDR1 SNHLY and CDR2 FYNNEI. The repertoire was sequenced with immunoSEQ multiplex PCR; TCRdb's copy has only in-frame clones and lacks some. The data contain over 400,000 clones, around 93% of them singletons.

Sequencing was performed on peripheral blood, taken in a trial of Ad26.COV2.S vaccine versus placebo. V and J are TRBV2 and TRBJ1-3; no clear D. This receptor was obtained from a person aged 18-60 years who received the Ad26.COV2.S COVID-19 vaccine or a placebo. CDR3 sequence reads: CASRALAFPGNTIYF. The CDR3 DNA follows: TGTGCCAGCAGGGCCCTAGCCTTTCCTGGAAACACCATATATTTT. Full variable domain (missing parts from reference TRBV2 and TRBJ1-3): EPEVTQTPSHQVTQMGQEVILRCVPISNHLYFYWYRQILGQKVEFLVSFYNNEISEKSEIFDDQFSVERPDGSNFTLKIRSTKLEDSAMYFCASRALAFPGNTIYFGEGSWLTVV.